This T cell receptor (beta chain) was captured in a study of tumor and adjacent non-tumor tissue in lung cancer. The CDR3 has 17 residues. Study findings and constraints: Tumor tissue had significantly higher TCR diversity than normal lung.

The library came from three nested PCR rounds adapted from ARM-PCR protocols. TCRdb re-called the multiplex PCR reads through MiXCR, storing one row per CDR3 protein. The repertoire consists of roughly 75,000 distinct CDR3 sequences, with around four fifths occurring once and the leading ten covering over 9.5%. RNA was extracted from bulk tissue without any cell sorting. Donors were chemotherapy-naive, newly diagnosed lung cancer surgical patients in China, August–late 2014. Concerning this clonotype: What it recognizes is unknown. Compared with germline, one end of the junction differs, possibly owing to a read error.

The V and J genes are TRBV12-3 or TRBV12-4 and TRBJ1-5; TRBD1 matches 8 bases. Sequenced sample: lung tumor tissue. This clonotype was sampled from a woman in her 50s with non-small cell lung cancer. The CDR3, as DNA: TGTGCCAGCAGTCTTTGGGGCGGACAGGGTGGCGATCGGCCCCGGCATTTT. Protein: CASSLWGGQGGDRPRHF.